This T cell receptor (beta chain) was recovered during a study of OX40 agonist ivuxolimab in advanced cancers. Study details: Cancers in dose escalation were hepatocellular, melanoma, renal cell and head and neck. Three patients responded partially, comprising one with hepatocellular carcinoma and two with cutaneous melanoma.

Method: immunoSEQ multiplex PCR; TCRdb's copy keeps in-frame clones and lacks some. The sample carries approximately 61,000 clones, approximately 90% recorded once. Germline V gene data show CDR1 as KGHSY and CDR2 as FQNENV. V lost 4 bases to trimming and J lost 5 bases, with 14 bases between them. The CDR3 loop spans 15 amino acids. This chain joins TRBV16 and TRBJ1-4; a weak D match, TRBD1 (5 bases). The TCR sequence derives from an adult with an advanced solid tumor such as melanoma, head and neck, liver or kidney cancer. The sample consisted of CD4+ or CD8+ T cells sorted from blood, taken in a trial of the OX40 agonist ivuxolimab. CDR3 region: CASSRRGIMNEKLFF. In DNA form, the CDR3 reads TGTGCCAGCAGCCGAAGGGGCATTATGAATGAAAAACTGTTTTTT.